Below are 26 T cell receptor beta chains sequenced from a single sample in a study of Ad26.COV2.S vaccination and SARS-CoV-2 variants. Treatment in this sample: approximately 18 received Ad26.COV2.S at low or high dose, single or two shots; a few received placebo; per-sample allocation not given. Samples were taken on day 63 after the first vaccine or placebo injection. Using immunoSEQ multiplex PCR, the repertoire was profiled, and TCRdb retains in-frame clones only, with some absent. Among around 400,000 clones listed, around 89% were seen once. The specimen was peripheral blood, collected in a trial of Ad26.COV2.S vaccine versus placebo. These receptors originate from a person aged 18-65 years who received the Ad26.COV2.S COVID-19 vaccine or a placebo.

This chain uses TRBV5-8 with TRBJ1-1; D unresolved. V was cut by 4 bases and J by 10 bases, with 17 bases left in between. The CDR3 is 13 residues long. From germline, CDR1 is SGHTS and CDR2 YDEGEE. This CDR3 reads CASSPGRRERAFF. The CDR3, as DNA: TGTGCCAGCAGCCCCGGGAGGAGGGAAAGAGCTTTCTTT.

The chain joins TRBV5-4 to TRBJ1-3, with D possibly TRBD1 on 5 matching bases. Germline V gene lookup returns CDR1 SGHNT and CDR2 YYREEE (reference sequence). The length of the CDR3 is 15 residues. V gave up 0 bases and J gave up 1 base, with 8 bases separating them. The CDR3 nucleotides read TGTGCCAGCAGCTTGGACTCAGGGTCTGGAAACACCATATATTTT. Protein: CASSLDSGSGNTIYF.

The chain has TRBV9 and TRBJ2-5; 7 bases are a match to TRBD2. After removal of 4 bases from V and 3 bases from J, the junction contained 12 bases not matched to a gene. This CDR3 comprises 16 residues. The germline V gene has CDR1 SGDLS and CDR2 YYNGEE. The CDR3 region has the DNA TGTGCCAGCAGCACGCAGACTCCTAGCGGCAAAGAGACCCAGTACTTC. Translation: CASSTQTPSGKETQYF.

This clone was found once. The J gene is TRBJ2-1, the V gene TRBV23-1; 11 nucleotides line up with TRBD2. TRBV23-1 is filed as an ORF, its function uncertain. This CDR3 is 18 amino acids long. V lost 0 bases to trimming and J lost 9 bases; unmatched junction nucleotides: 13. CDR3 region: CASSQSSCTSGSWGEQFF. CDR3 in DNA: TGCGCCAGCAGTCAATCCAGTTGTACTAGCGGGAGTTGGGGTGAGCAGTTCTTC.

The chain employs TRBV29-1 and TRBJ2-3; TRBD2 agrees at 9 bases. CDR1 and CDR2 (germline): SQVTM, ANQGSEA. The CDR3 has 13 residues. J was trimmed by 8 bases and V by 3 bases; bases with no gene match: 6. As DNA, the CDR3 is TGCAGCGTTGAGGTTAGCGGGAGACGTACGCAGTATTTT. Protein sequence: CSVEVSGRRTQYF.

The chain uses TRBV12-3 or TRBV12-4 and TRBJ1-2; D uncertain. Trimming removed 6 bases at V and 4 bases at J, with 12 bases between. The CDR3 is 13 amino acids. In DNA form, the CDR3 reads TGTGCCAGCAGCTCGGGATACGGCTATGGCTACACCTTC. Protein product: CASSSGYGYGYTF.

This rearrangement joins TRBV11-3 to TRBJ2-3, with D perhaps being TRBD1 or TRBD2 (5 bases each). The germline CDR1 and CDR2 sequences are SGHNT and YENEEA. The V end lost 4 bases, the J end lost 6 bases, and 11 bases lay between the germline ends. This CDR3 is built from 13 residues. This CDR3 reads CASSSRGPDTQYF. CDR3 nucleotides: TGTGCCAGCAGCTCCCGGGGCCCGGATACGCAGTATTTT.

The genes are TRBV5-8 and TRBJ2-2; no firm D call. The CDR3 length is 15 residues. Trimming took off 3 bases at V and 1 base at J, with 10 bases between the two ends. CDR1 and CDR2 from the germline V gene are SGHTS and YDEGEE. The CDR3 DNA is TGTGCCAGCAGCTGGGGTCCACAGAACACCGGGGAGCTGTTTTTT. This sequence encodes CASSWGPQNTGELFF.

The genes are TRBV10-3 and TRBJ2-7, with 12 positions matching TRBD1. Germline CDR1 ENHRY, CDR2 SYGVKD. The CDR3 totals 12 residues. The J segment lost 6 bases and the V segment lost 9 bases, leaving 3 bases of the junction unmatched. The CDR3 coding sequence is TGTGCCATGGGACAGGGGGCGGGCGAGCAGTACTTC. Translated: CAMGQGAGEQYF.

The V and J genes are TRBV7-9 and TRBJ2-5, with 10 bases that match TRBD1. The CDR3 totals 16 residues. Germline values: CDR1 SEHNR, CDR2 FQNEAQ (reference sequence). Trimming removed 4 bases from V and 4 bases from J; junction bases left unmatched: 9. The CDR3 reads CASSWPPGQGIETQYF. In nucleotides, the CDR3 is TGTGCCAGCAGCTGGCCCCCGGGACAGGGGATAGAGACCCAGTACTTC. Looking up the rest from reference TRBV7-9 and TRBJ2-5 gives the full variable domain: DTGVSQNPRHKITKRGQNVTFRCDPISEHNRLYWYRQTLGQGPEFLTYFQNEAQLEKSRLLSDRFSAERPKGSFSTLEIQRTEQGDSAMYLCASSWPPGQGIETQYFGPGTRLLVL.

The V and J genes are TRBV10-1 and TRBJ2-4; D is perhaps TRBD1 (5 bases). The CDR3 has 16 residues. CDR1 and CDR2 from the germline V gene are WNHNN and SYGVQD (reference sequence). Trimming cost V 7 bases and J 0 bases, with 16 bases left between them. This chain's CDR3 is CASIHLRQLAKNIQYF. Here the CDR3 DNA reads TGCGCCAGCATCCATTTGAGACAGCTAGCCAAAAACATTCAGTACTTC.

The J gene is TRBJ1-6, the V gene TRBV7-8, with TRBD1 as a possible D gene (5 bases). CDR1 and CDR2 (germline): SGHVS, FQNEAQ. The V end lost 0 bases, the J end lost 11 bases, and 17 bases lay between the germline ends. The CDR3 is made up of 16 amino acids. CDR3 nucleotide sequence: TGTGCCAGCAGCTTAGCCCTGCGGGGACCAACGACACCCCTCCACTTT. Its translation is CASSLALRGPTTPLHF.

The V gene is TRBV5-1, the J gene TRBJ2-1; no reliable D call. Trimming pared 0 bases from V and 0 bases from J, leaving 10 bases between. The CDR3 is 16 amino acids. Germline CDR1 and CDR2: SGHRS and YFSETQ. The CDR3 coding sequence is TGCGCCAGCAGCTTGGTCCCTTCGAGCTCCTACAATGAGCAGTTCTTC. Translating gives CASSLVPSSSYNEQFF. Full variable domain (outside the CDR3, taken from reference TRBV5-1 and TRBJ2-1): KAGVTQTPRYLIKTRGQQVTLSCSPISGHRSVSWYQQTPGQGLQFLFEYFSETQRNKGNFPGRFSGRQFSNSRSEMNVSTLELGDSALYLCASSLVPSSSYNEQFFGPGTRLTVL.

This sequence joins TRBV7-3 and TRBJ2-1; 15 nucleotides align to TRBD2. The CDR3 is 20 amino acids. The germline gives CDR1 SGHTA, CDR2 FQGTGA. With 5 bases clipped from V and 2 bases from J, the junction kept 13 bases outside the gene matches. CDR3 DNA: TGTGCCAGCAGCCCCCTCCCGGGACTAGCGGGAGGAGTCGCCTACAATGAGCAGTTCTTC. Protein: CASSPLPGLAGGVAYNEQFF.

The V and J genes are TRBV27 and TRBJ1-1, with 7 bases aligning to TRBD1. This CDR3 region has 14 residues. The V and J ends lost 6 bases and 1 base, in that order; junction bases with no gene match: 5. Germline V gene data show CDR1 as MNHEY and CDR2 as SMNVEV (reference sequence). The CDR3 nucleotides are TGTGCCAGCAGCCCACGGACAGGGAACACTGAAGCTTTCTTT. Its translation: CASSPRTGNTEAFF.

The table lists this clone with a count of one. The V gene is TRBV27, the J gene TRBJ1-5; D is unresolved. V was cut by 2 bases and J by 7 bases, with 9 bases left in between. CDR3 size: 13 residues. The germline V gene has CDR1 MNHEY and CDR2 SMNVEV (reference sequence). The CDR3 DNA reads TGTGCCAGCAGTTTAACACAGACCCAGCCCCAGCATTTT. This gives the protein CASSLTQTQPQHF.

This sequence joins TRBV5-1 and TRBJ2-1, with D maybe TRBD1 (7 bases). The CDR3 extends over 15 amino acids. Per the germline V gene, CDR1 is SGHRS and CDR2 is YFSETQ. Between the trimmed V and J ends, which lost 4 bases and 8 bases, there was a span of 19 bases. The CDR3: CASSTWDSQRDEQFF. CDR3 sequence (DNA): TGCGCCAGCAGCACCTGGGACAGCCAGCGGGATGAGCAGTTCTTC.

This rearrangement joins TRBV30 to TRBJ2-3; D is undetermined. Trimming removed 1 base at V and 7 bases at J, with 6 bases between. Germline-derived CDR1 and CDR2 are GTSNPN and SVGIG (reference sequence). This CDR3 is 11 amino acids long. The CDR3 nucleotides are TGTGCCTGGAGTGGCCGTTATACGCAGTATTTT. Its protein is CAWSGRYTQYF.

The chain couples TRBV5-6 to TRBJ2-2, with D possibly called TRBD1 or TRBD2 (5 bases each). CDR1 is SGHDT, CDR2 YYEEEE, per germline. V was clipped by 3 bases and J by 5 bases, with 17 bases between them. This CDR3 is built from 16 residues. The CDR3 spells CASSWGPSEGTGELFF. DNA for the CDR3: TGTGCCAGCAGCTGGGGACCGAGCGAGGGGACCGGGGAGCTGTTTTTT.

The rearrangement links TRBV5-1 to TRBJ2-2, with D perhaps TRBD2 (5 bases). The CDR3 is made up of 15 amino acids. V gave up 4 bases and J gave up 2 bases, with 12 bases separating them. The germline V gene encodes CDR1 SGHRS and CDR2 YFSETQ. The CDR3 reads CASSPRTENTGELFF. In nucleotides, the CDR3 is TGCGCCAGCAGCCCCCGGACTGAAAACACCGGGGAGCTGTTTTTT.

The chain joins TRBV5-1 to TRBJ2-7, with 8 positions matching TRBD2. Per the germline V gene, CDR1 is SGHRS and CDR2 is YFSETQ. With 4 bases clipped from V and 6 bases from J, the junction kept 3 bases outside the gene matches. The CDR3 loop spans 12 amino acids. In DNA, the CDR3 is TGCGCCAGCAGCCTCCTAGCGGGCGAGCAGTACTTC. Encoded protein: CASSLLAGEQYF.

The V gene is TRBV5-1, the J gene TRBJ2-2; D may be TRBD2 (5 bases). The length of the CDR3 is 15 residues. The ends were cut back, 6 bases at V and 0 bases at J, with 12 bases in the middle. CDR1 SGHRS and CDR2 YFSETQ come from the germline V gene. CDR3 DNA sequence: TGCGCCAGCACGTTGGGAGTCCCGAACACCGGGGAGCTGTTTTTT. Translating it yields CASTLGVPNTGELFF.

V and J are TRBV2 and TRBJ1-2; a weak D match, TRBD1 (5 bases). From germline, CDR1 is SNHLY and CDR2 FYNNEI. This CDR3 region has 13 residues. The V gene lost 4 bases and the J gene lost 2 bases, with 8 bases spanning the gap. In DNA form, the CDR3 reads TGTGCCAGCAGTGTGACAGACAACTATGGCTACACCTTC. Translated, it gives CASSVTDNYGYTF.

This clone was recorded only once. V gene TRBV12-3 or TRBV12-4 combines with J gene TRBJ1-2, with 9 positions matching TRBD1. V lost 5 bases and J lost 6; bases outside the gene matches: 1. This CDR3 spans 12 amino acids. The CDR3 DNA sequence: TGTGCCAGCAGTAGGGACAGGGATGGCTACACCTTC. This encodes CASSRDRDGYTF.

The chain couples TRBV30 to TRBJ1-1; possibly TRBD1 for D (6 bases). Germline CDR1 is GTSNPN and CDR2 is SVGIG (reference sequence). V lost 5 bases, J lost 7 bases, and 20 bases lay in between. The CDR3 consists of 14 residues. The DNA of the CDR3 is TGTGCCTGGGGCTGGGGGGCTGGGAGCCTTGAAGCTTTCTTT. Its protein product is CAWGWGAGSLEAFF.

The genes are TRBV29-1 and TRBJ2-3, with 11 bases identical to TRBD2. Germline V gene sequence: CDR1 SQVTM, CDR2 ANQGSEA. The trim removed 4 bases at V and 4 bases at J, leaving 7 bases unmatched. CDR3 size: 15 residues. The CDR3 is CSVVGEGLAADTQYF. CDR3 bases: TGCAGCGTTGTGGGGGAGGGACTAGCGGCAGATACGCAGTATTTT.